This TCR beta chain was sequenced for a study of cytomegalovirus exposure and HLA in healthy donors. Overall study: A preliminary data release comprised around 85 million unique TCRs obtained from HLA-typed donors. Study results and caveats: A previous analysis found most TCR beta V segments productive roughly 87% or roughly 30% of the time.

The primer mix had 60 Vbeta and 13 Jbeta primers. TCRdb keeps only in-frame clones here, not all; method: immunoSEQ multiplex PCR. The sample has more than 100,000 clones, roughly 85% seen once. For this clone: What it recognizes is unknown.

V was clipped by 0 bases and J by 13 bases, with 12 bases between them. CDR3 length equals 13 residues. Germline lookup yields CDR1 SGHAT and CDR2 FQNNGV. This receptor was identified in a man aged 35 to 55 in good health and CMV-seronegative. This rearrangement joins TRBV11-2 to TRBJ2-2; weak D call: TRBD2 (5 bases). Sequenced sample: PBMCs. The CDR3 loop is CASSLETGNRLFF. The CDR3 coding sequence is TGTGCCAGCAGCTTAGAGACGGGGAATCGGCTGTTTTTT.